This T cell receptor beta chain came from a study of blood T cell repertoires in COVID-19. Across the study: Sites in the United States, Italy and Spain provided acute and convalescent COVID-19 samples. PBMCs, B-cell-depleted T cells, or T cells were the source of the cDNA or gDNA that made up the material.

Original handling: Counts of nucleated cells, estimated from reference gene primer amplification, were obtained. Sequencing was performed with immunoSEQ multiplex PCR; in TCRdb, only in-frame clones are kept and a portion is missing. V and J calls and clone size are those listed in that table; D and trimming were worked out from the DNA. In the table there are tens of thousands of clones, around three quarters of which are singletons. CDR3 length equals 16 residues. The J segment lost 2 bases and the V segment lost 4 bases, leaving 8 bases of the junction unmatched. Germline V gene data show CDR1 as SGHKS and CDR2 as YYEKEE (reference sequence).

This TCR derives from a man between 65 and 85 years old with acute or convalescent COVID-19. The sequenced sample consisted of peripheral blood. This chain connects TRBV5-5 to TRBJ2-7; 11 bases agree with TRBD2. The CDR3 DNA reads TGTGCCAGCAGCCAAACGCTAGCGGGAGGCCCCTACGAGCAGTACTTC. It translates to CASSQTLAGGPYEQYF.